What follows are 26 T cell receptor beta chains derived from one specimen sequenced in a study of long-term antiretroviral therapy in people with HIV. The assay used was immunoSEQ (version v3.0), run at survey level. Assay: immunoSEQ multiplex PCR; the TCRdb copy retains only in-frame clones and omits some. The sample has about 16,000 clones, around 79% seen once. Sample: unsorted PBMCs, taken 2.3 years after starting antiretroviral therapy. The receptors were sampled from a woman aged 40 to 49 with HIV.

This chain uses TRBV30 with TRBJ1-1; D remains ambiguous. This CDR3 region has 13 residues. Per the germline V gene, CDR1 is GTSNPN and CDR2 is SVGIG (reference sequence). V lost 2 bases and J lost 3, with 10 bases in between. The CDR3 sequence is CAWSIGEDTEAFF. CDR3 DNA sequence: TGTGCCTGGAGTATCGGGGAGGACACTGAAGCTTTCTTT.

This chain connects TRBV6-6 to TRBJ1-2, with D tentatively TRBD1 (5 bases). This CDR3 has 13 residues. Trimming pared 7 bases from V and 1 base from J, leaving 10 bases between. Germline CDR1 MNHNY, CDR2 SVGAGI (reference sequence). CDR3 sequence reads: CASTRDGNYGYTF. The CDR3, as DNA: TGTGCCAGCACCCGGGACGGTAACTATGGCTACACCTTC.

This clone occurred a few times. The chain has TRBV9 and TRBJ1-2, with 10 nucleotides matching TRBD1. Germline-derived CDR1 and CDR2 are SGDLS and YYNGEE. Trimming took 3 bases from V and 3 from J; bases not matched to a gene: 2. The CDR3 is made up of 14 amino acids. The CDR3 nucleotides read TGTGCCAGCAGCGAGACAGGGGGCGACTATGGCTACACCTTC. Its translation is CASSETGGDYGYTF.

This chain links TRBV9 with TRBJ2-2; tentatively, D is TRBD1 (6 bases). The V gene lost 4 bases and the J gene lost 5 bases, with 9 bases spanning the gap. This CDR3 region has 13 residues. Germline assignment: CDR1 SGDLS and CDR2 YYNGEE. The CDR3 is CASSITGTGELFF. The CDR3 region has the DNA TGTGCCAGCAGCATAACAGGGACCGGGGAGCTGTTTTTT.

The V call is TRBV6-5, the J call TRBJ2-1; TRBD1 matches 9 bases. The CDR3 runs to 15 residues. The ends lost 6 bases at V and 7 bases at J; junction bases unmatched: 10. The germline V gene has CDR1 MNHEY and CDR2 SVGAGI. CDR3 region: CASRSQTGGRNEQFF. The CDR3 DNA sequence: TGTGCCAGCAGATCTCAGACAGGGGGGAGGAATGAGCAGTTCTTC.

This rearrangement joins TRBV5-8 to TRBJ2-4; 13 positions agree with TRBD2. Per germline, CDR1 SGHTS and CDR2 YDEGEE. The CDR3 contains 16 residues. The trim removed 0 bases at V and 8 bases at J, leaving 5 bases unmatched. DNA for the CDR3: TGTGCCAGCAGCTTGGGGACTAGCGGGAGTAGGGACATTCAGTACTTC. It translates to CASSLGTSGSRDIQYF.

The genes are TRBV10-3 and TRBJ2-5; 7 bases fit TRBD2. J was trimmed by 7 bases and V by 3 bases; bases with no gene match: 2. This CDR3 is built from 12 residues. Germline CDR1 reads ENHRY; CDR2 reads SYGVKD. Here the CDR3 DNA reads TGTGCCATCAGTGAATCGGGAGGGACCCAGTACTTC. The encoded protein is CAISESGGTQYF.

The V and J genes are TRBV30 and TRBJ1-2, with D unresolved. The V end lost 5 bases, the J end lost 4 bases, and 8 bases lay between the germline ends. Germline V gives CDR1 GTSNPN, CDR2 SVGIG (reference sequence). The CDR3 covers 11 residues. The CDR3 region has the DNA TGTGCCTGGGGAAGGATCTATGGCTACACCTTC. It specifies CAWGRIYGYTF. Drawing the rest from reference TRBV30 and TRBJ1-2, the complete variable domain is SQTIHQWPATLVQPVGSPLSLECTVEGTSNPNLYWYRQAAGRGLQLLFYSVGIGQISSEVPQNLSASRPQDRQFILSSKKLLLSDSGFYLCAWGRIYGYTFGSGTRLTVV.

This clone showed up just once. The chain couples TRBV7-7 to TRBJ2-3; perhaps D is TRBD1 or TRBD2 (5 bases each). Trimming left V 3 bases short and J 5 bases short, with 12 bases between. The CDR3 spans 14 residues. Germline assignment: CDR1 SSHAT and CDR2 FNYEAQ (reference sequence). DNA for the CDR3: TGTGCCAGCAGCTTGGGGCTAGCTAGAGATACGCAGTATTTT. It yields the protein CASSLGLARDTQYF.

This chain connects TRBV4-1 to TRBJ1-2; unclear D gene. This CDR3 is 15 amino acids long. V lost 1 base and J 4 bases, leaving 13 bases between the germline ends. The V gene's germline CDR1 is MGHRA and CDR2 YSYEKL. The CDR3 DNA follows: TGCGCCAGCAGCCAAGTACGGACTTCGGTCTATGGCTACACCTTC. This encodes CASSQVRTSVYGYTF.

This clone was detected once. This chain links TRBV9 with TRBJ2-1; D is tentatively TRBD1 or TRBD2 (6 bases each). The CDR3 loop spans 14 amino acids. Trimming shortened V by 1 base and J by 8 bases, and 13 bases separated the two germline ends. Germline loops: CDR1 SGDLS, CDR2 YYNGEE. The chain's CDR3 is CASSVSTGRYEQFF. Written as DNA, the CDR3 is TGTGCCAGCAGCGTATCCACAGGGAGGTATGAGCAGTTCTTC. Based on the CDR3 plus reference TRBV9 and TRBJ2-1, the full variable domain is DSGVTQTPKHLITATGQRVTLRCSPRSGDLSVYWYQQSLDQGLQFLIQYYNGEERAKGNILERFSAQQFPDLHSELNLSSLELGDSALYFCASSVSTGRYEQFFGPGTRLTVL.

The rearrangement joins TRBV11-2 to TRBJ2-2; 11 bases fit TRBD2. The CDR3 consists of 16 residues. Germline-derived CDR1 and CDR2 are SGHAT and FQNNGV. Trimming cost V 1 base and J 7 bases; bases outside gene matches: 5. As DNA, the CDR3 is TGTGCCAGCAGCTTAGCCCCTAGCGGGAGGTACGGGGAGCTGTTTTTT. Translating gives CASSLAPSGRYGELFF.

The rearrangement links TRBV30 to TRBJ1-2, with D perhaps matching TRBD1 (6 bases). V was shortened by 1 base and J by 7 bases, with 22 bases between the two germline ends. This CDR3 is built from 16 residues. In germline, CDR1 is GTSNPN, CDR2 SVGIG (reference sequence). The CDR3 region has the DNA TGTGCCTGGAGTGCCACTCTAACAGGGTTTGAGTCTGGCTACACCTTC. Its translation: CAWSATLTGFESGYTF.

The chain joins TRBV10-1 to TRBJ2-7; TRBD2 is a possible D gene (6 bases). This CDR3 region has 13 residues. Germline CDR1 WNHNN, CDR2 SYGVQD (reference sequence). The V end lost 4 bases, the J end lost 2 bases, and 9 bases lay between the germline ends. CDR3 nucleotide sequence: TGCGCCAGCAGTGGAAAGCGGGCCTACGAGCAGTACTTC. Translation: CASSGKRAYEQYF.

This clone was observed a few times. V is TRBV7-9 and J is TRBJ1-4; weak D call: TRBD1 (5 bases). The CDR3 runs 14 residues. Trimming removed 7 bases at V and 5 bases at J, with 14 bases between. The germline gives CDR1 SEHNR, CDR2 FQNEAQ (reference sequence). CDR3 sequence reads: CASTQGHGNEKLFF. CDR3 coding DNA: TGTGCCAGCACCCAAGGACACGGGAATGAAAAACTGTTTTTT.

The gene calls are TRBV4-3 and TRBJ1-1, with 8 positions matching TRBD1. The CDR3 extends over 16 amino acids. Germline assignment: CDR1 LGHNA and CDR2 YSLEER. V gave up 0 bases and J gave up 6 bases; unmatched junction bases: 9. CDR3 coding DNA: TGCGCCAGCAGCCAAGAGACCGGGACAGGCATGGCTGAAGCTTTCTTT. Protein product: CASSQETGTGMAEAFF.

The chain is built from TRBV6-5 and TRBJ2-1; a possible D gene is TRBD2 (5 bases). V was pared by 4 bases and J by 9 bases, with 16 bases between. The CDR3 runs to 14 residues. Germline V lookup: CDR1 MNHEY, CDR2 SVGAGI. The CDR3 loop is CASSSRLGGSEQFF. The CDR3 region has the DNA TGTGCCAGCAGTTCAAGGTTAGGTGGGAGTGAGCAGTTCTTC.

V gene TRBV11-2 combines with J gene TRBJ2-7; D gene unclear. CDR1 SGHAT and CDR2 FQNNGV come from the germline V gene. V lost 1 base and J 7 bases, leaving 11 bases between the germline ends. This CDR3 spans 13 amino acids. For the CDR3, the DNA is TGTGCCAGCAGCTTAGGGGGTCCGCAGGAGCAGTACTTC. Translating gives CASSLGGPQEQYF.

The chain recombines TRBV6-1 with TRBJ2-7, with D uncertain. The CDR3 totals 13 residues. CDR1 is MNHNS, CDR2 SASEGT, per germline. Trimming cost V 4 bases and J 2 bases, with 9 bases left between them. This CDR3 is CASSGANTYEQYF. The CDR3 bases are TGTGCCAGCAGTGGGGCCAATACCTACGAGCAGTACTTC.

This clone was found a few times. The chain joins TRBV4-2 to TRBJ2-1; TRBD1 aligns across 7 bases. The J segment lost 3 bases and the V segment lost 2 bases, leaving 4 bases of the junction unmatched. Germline CDR1 reads LGHNA; CDR2 reads YNFKEQ. The CDR3 runs 15 residues. The CDR3 region is CASSQLGTDYNEQFF. The CDR3 DNA sequence: TGTGCCAGCAGCCAATTAGGGACAGACTACAATGAGCAGTTCTTC.

The chain couples TRBV18 to TRBJ2-1, with 12 bases identical to TRBD2. Germline CDR1 reads KGHSH; CDR2 reads LQKENI. The trim removed 5 bases at V and 9 bases at J, leaving 2 bases unmatched. CDR3 size: 13 residues. The CDR3 reads CASSRLAGAEQFF. In DNA, the CDR3 is TGTGCCAGCTCAAGACTAGCGGGGGCTGAGCAGTTCTTC.

This clone occurred a few times. V usage is TRBV28 and J usage is TRBJ2-7, with D perhaps matching TRBD1 (6 bases). Germline V gene sequence: CDR1 MDHEN, CDR2 SYDVKM. The CDR3 has 14 amino acids. V was cut by 5 bases and J by 2 bases, with 13 bases left in between. This CDR3 is CASSTGSRPYEQYF. The DNA of the CDR3 is TGTGCCAGCAGTACAGGGTCCCGTCCCTACGAGCAGTACTTC.

The J gene is TRBJ2-3, the V gene TRBV29-1; no clear D gene. The CDR3 is 14 amino acids. The V gene's germline CDR1 is SQVTM and CDR2 ANQGSEA. V lost 7 bases, J lost 4 bases, and 18 bases lay in between. CDR3 residues: CSGASVKGSDTQYF. CDR3 bases: TGCAGCGGTGCAAGCGTGAAGGGATCAGATACGCAGTATTTT.

The V call is TRBV6-1, the J call TRBJ2-2, with no clear D. The V gene's germline CDR1 is MNHNS and CDR2 SASEGT. V was pared by 7 bases and J by 3 bases, with 6 bases between. The CDR3 spans 12 residues. CDR3 sequence: CASKRYTGELFF. For the CDR3, the DNA is TGTGCCAGCAAAAGGTACACCGGGGAGCTGTTTTTT.

This CDR3 reads CASSLGLVGREQFF. DNA of the CDR3: TGTGCCAGCAGCCTCGGACTAGTGGGACGTGAGCAGTTCTTC. This chain joins TRBV7-9 and TRBJ2-1, with TRBD2 matching 7 bases. The trim removed 5 bases at V and 9 bases at J, leaving 10 bases unmatched. The CDR3 totals 14 residues. Germline assignment: CDR1 SEHNR and CDR2 FQNEAQ (reference sequence).

The chain combines TRBV19 with TRBJ1-1; 7 positions agree with TRBD1. CDR3 length equals 16 residues. V gave up 6 bases and J gave up 4 bases; unmatched junction bases: 14. The germline gives CDR1 LNHDA, CDR2 SQIVND (reference sequence). The DNA of the CDR3 is TGTGCCAGTAGCCATAGGTCGACAGGGATAAGCACTGAAGCTTTCTTT. As protein: CASSHRSTGISTEAFF.